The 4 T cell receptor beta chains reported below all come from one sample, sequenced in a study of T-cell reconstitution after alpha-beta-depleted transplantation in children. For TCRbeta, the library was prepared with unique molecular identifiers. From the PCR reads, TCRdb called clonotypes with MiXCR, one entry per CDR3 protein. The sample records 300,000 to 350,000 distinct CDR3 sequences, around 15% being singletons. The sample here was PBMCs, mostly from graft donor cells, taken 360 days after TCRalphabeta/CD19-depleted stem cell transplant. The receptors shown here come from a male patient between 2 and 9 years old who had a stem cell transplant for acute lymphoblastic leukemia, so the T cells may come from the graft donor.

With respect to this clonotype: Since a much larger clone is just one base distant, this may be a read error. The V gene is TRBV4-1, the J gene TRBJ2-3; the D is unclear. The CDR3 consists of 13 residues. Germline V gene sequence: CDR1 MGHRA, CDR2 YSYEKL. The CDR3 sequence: CASSPRGPDTQCF. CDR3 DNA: TGCGCCAGCAGCCCCCGCGGACCAGATACGCAGTGTTTT.

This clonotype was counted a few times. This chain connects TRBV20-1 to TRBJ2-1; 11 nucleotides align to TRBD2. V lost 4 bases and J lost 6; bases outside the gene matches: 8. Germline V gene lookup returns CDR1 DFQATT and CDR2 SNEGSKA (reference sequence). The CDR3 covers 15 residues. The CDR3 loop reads CSATFMGLAVNEQFF. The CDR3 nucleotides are TGCAGTGCTACCTTCATGGGACTAGCGGTCAATGAGCAGTTCTTC.

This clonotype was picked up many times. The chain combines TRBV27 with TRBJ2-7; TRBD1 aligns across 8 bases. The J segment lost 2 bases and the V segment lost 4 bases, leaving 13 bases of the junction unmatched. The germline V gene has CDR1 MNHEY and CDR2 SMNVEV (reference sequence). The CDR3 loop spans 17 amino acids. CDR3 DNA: TGTGCCAGCAGTTCTGGACAGGGCCTACGGCCTACCTACGAGCAGTACTTC. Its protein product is CASSSGQGLRPTYEQYF.

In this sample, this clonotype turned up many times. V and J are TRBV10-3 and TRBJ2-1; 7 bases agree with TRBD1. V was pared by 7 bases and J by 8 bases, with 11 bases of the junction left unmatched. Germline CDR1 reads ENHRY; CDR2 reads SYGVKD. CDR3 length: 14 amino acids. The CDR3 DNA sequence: TGTGCCATCAATTTTGACAGGGTCAGGGATGAGCAGTTCTTC. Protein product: CAINFDRVRDEQFF.